A selection of T cell receptor beta chains follows, all from one sample in a study of blood T cell repertoires in COVID-19. Sequencing was performed with immunoSEQ multiplex PCR; in TCRdb, only in-frame clones are kept and a portion is missing. The repertoire consists of approximately 200,000 clones, with over 75% occurring once and the leading ten covering approximately 3.8%. The sequenced material came from PBMCs or T cells enriched from blood (not recorded which). These receptors all come from a woman aged 18-29 years in a cohort exposed to, infected with or recovered from COVID-19 (not recorded which). The CDR3 runs from the conserved cysteine through the conserved F or W. D genes are given only for firm matches.

d_call j_call v_call cdr3_aa
TRBD2 TRBJ2-7 TRBV11-3 CASSSPRLAGEDEQYF
. TRBJ1-3 TRBV5-5 CASSLGLLSGNTIYF
TRBD1 TRBJ1-5 TRBV28 CAGLQGRLSNQPQHF
. TRBJ2-7 TRBV19 CASSIGGFYEQYF
. TRBJ1-6 TRBV5-6 CASSLRGFGLSPLHF
. TRBJ1-2 TRBV3-1/TRBV3-2 CASSQAWGGYGYTF
. TRBJ2-5 TRBV21-1 CAREPGQPQIQETQYF
. TRBJ2-2 TRBV6-5 CASSYSAVTGELFF
. TRBJ2-7 TRBV5-4 CASSLDTYEQYF
TRBD1 TRBJ1-2 TRBV19 CASRDRGRGGYTF
. TRBJ1-4 TRBV4-2 CASSQDQGEKLFF
TRBD2 TRBJ2-3 TRBV7-2 CASSYRGTSLSTDTQYF
. TRBJ2-1 TRBV4-1 CASSHLRLGGYNEQFF
. TRBJ2-5 TRBV18 CASSPEETQYF
TRBD1 TRBJ2-2 TRBV11-2 CASSLQGATGELFF
TRBD2 TRBJ2-7 TRBV20-1 CSASRGRAVEQYF
TRBD2 TRBJ2-2 TRBV19 CASSHSGANTGELFF
. TRBJ2-1 TRBV28 CASRLMAYNEQFF
. TRBJ1-1 TRBV13 CAGGRGNTEAFF
TRBD1 TRBJ1-1 TRBV6-5 CASRTGKVEAFF
TRBD2 TRBJ2-1 TRBV27 CASSLLPFLAGHYNEQFF
TRBD2 TRBJ2-1 TRBV19 CASSIRTSGSEQFF
. TRBJ2-2 TRBV5-4 CASRPGYLANTGELFF